These 30 T cell receptor beta chains originate from one sample sequenced in a study of immune cell composition in non-small cell lung cancer. Sequencing was performed with immunoSEQ multiplex PCR; in TCRdb, only in-frame clones are kept and a portion is missing. The sample holds under 3,500 clones; around 69% are singletons and the top ten take around a fifth. Normal lung sampling was at least 3 cm from the tumour, as distant as possible. The specimen was non-adjacent lung tissue. These receptors originate from a human donor with non-small cell lung cancer.

The chain carries TRBV5-4 and TRBJ1-4, with D tentatively TRBD1 (6 bases). The germline gives CDR1 SGHNT, CDR2 YYREEE (reference sequence). This CDR3 has 17 amino acids. V dropped 0 bases and J dropped 3 bases, with 15 bases sitting between them. CDR3 coding DNA: TGTGCCAGCAGCTTGGGCGCGGGGGCGATGTCTAATGAAAAACTGTTTTTT. Amino acid sequence: CASSLGAGAMSNEKLFF.

This clone showed up just a few times. The chain joins TRBV4-1 to TRBJ2-5; 11 nucleotides align to TRBD2. V was pared by 8 bases and J by 4 bases, with 6 bases of the junction left unmatched. The length of the CDR3 is 14 residues. Germline lookup yields CDR1 MGHRA and CDR2 YSYEKL. CDR3 DNA sequence: TGCGCCAGCCGAACGGGACTAGCGGCAGAGACCCAGTACTTC. This gives the protein CASRTGLAAETQYF.

The V gene is TRBV27, the J gene TRBJ1-1; a weak D match, TRBD1 (5 bases). Trimming took off 8 bases at V and 0 bases at J, with 7 bases between the two ends. The CDR3 is 12 residues long. CDR1 is MNHEY, CDR2 SMNVEV, per germline (reference sequence). CDR3 protein: CASRQLNTEAFF. CDR3 DNA: TGTGCCAGCCGACAGTTGAACACTGAAGCTTTCTTT.

The gene calls are TRBV9 and TRBJ2-5; 7 nucleotides align to TRBD1. There are 15 residues in the CDR3. Trimming took 3 bases from V and 5 from J; bases not matched to a gene: 10. Per germline, CDR1 SGDLS and CDR2 YYNGEE. CDR3 loop: CASSAGTELMETQYF. The CDR3 DNA reads as TGTGCCAGCAGCGCCGGGACAGAGCTTATGGAGACCCAGTACTTC.

The V call is TRBV5-4, the J call TRBJ2-3; 16 positions match TRBD2. CDR3 length: 15 amino acids. Germline-derived CDR1 and CDR2 are SGHNT and YYREEE (reference sequence). The ends lost 4 bases at V and 14 bases at J; junction bases unmatched: 10. CDR3 region: CASSASGTSGGVGYF. For the CDR3, the DNA is TGTGCCAGCAGCGCCTCCGGGACTAGCGGGGGGGTGGGGTATTTT.

The chain links TRBV19 to TRBJ1-5, with unresolved D. Deletions cut 3 bases from V and 5 bases from J, with 8 bases between. This CDR3 region has 13 residues. Germline V gene sequence: CDR1 LNHDA, CDR2 SQIVND (reference sequence). CDR3 coding DNA: TGTGCCAGTAGTATGGGGAGGGATCAGCCCCAGCATTTT. Translated, it gives CASSMGRDQPQHF.

J is TRBJ1-4 and V is TRBV7-8, with TRBD1 as a possible D gene (5 bases). V shed 6 bases and J shed 10 bases, with 21 bases lying between them. The CDR3 has 15 amino acids. Germline CDR1 and CDR2: SGHVS and FQNEAQ. CDR3 protein: CASSPPGMAGGKLFF. The CDR3 DNA is TGTGCCAGCAGTCCTCCGGGGATGGCGGGGGGAAAACTGTTTTTT.

This clone has only a few counts. The chain recombines TRBV5-1 with TRBJ2-7; 10 nucleotides line up with TRBD1. With 3 bases clipped from V and 6 bases from J, the junction kept 3 bases outside the gene matches. This CDR3 is 13 amino acids long. Germline CDR1 is SGHRS and CDR2 is YFSETQ. The CDR3 loop is CASSYRDRGEQYF. CDR3 DNA: TGCGCCAGCAGCTATCGGGACAGGGGCGAGCAGTACTTC.

The rearrangement uses TRBV9 and TRBJ1-3; D remains ambiguous. This CDR3 comprises 17 residues. Germline CDR1 reads SGDLS; CDR2 reads YYNGEE. The V and J ends lost 0 bases and 0 bases respectively, with 13 bases between them. The DNA of the CDR3 is TGTGCCAGCAGCGTAGCGTCCGGAGGCCCCTCTGGAAACACCATATATTTT. As protein: CASSVASGGPSGNTIYF.

V is TRBV5-4 and J is TRBJ2-5; 7 nucleotides match TRBD1. Trimming cost V 0 bases and J 7 bases; bases outside gene matches: 9. The CDR3 has 15 amino acids. Per the germline V gene, CDR1 is SGHNT and CDR2 is YYREEE (reference sequence). The CDR3 bases are TGTGCCAGCAGCTTGGCAAGGTCAGAGGGGGCGACCCAGTACTTC. It yields the protein CASSLARSEGATQYF.

The chain employs TRBV5-1 and TRBJ1-3; 9 bases map to TRBD1. The CDR3 covers 16 residues. J lost 0 bases, V lost 7 bases, and 8 bases had no gene match. Germline CDR1 SGHRS, CDR2 YFSETQ. The DNA for the CDR3 is TGCGCCAGCCAACCGGGACAGGGTATCTCTGGAAACACCATATATTTT. This translates into CASQPGQGISGNTIYF.

In DNA, the CDR3 is TGTGCCAGCAGTTCGAATGGGGGGACGGATCAGTACTTC. This codes for CASSSNGGTDQYF. The V gene is TRBV6-1, the J gene TRBJ2-7; TRBD2 might be the D (6 bases). The CDR3 is 13 residues long. The V gene lost 5 bases and the J gene lost 10 bases, with 18 bases spanning the gap. Germline CDR1 MNHNS, CDR2 SASEGT.

The rearrangement uses TRBV5-4 and TRBJ1-4; D ambiguous. CDR1 SGHNT and CDR2 YYREEE come from the germline V gene (reference sequence). The CDR3 runs 17 residues. With 3 bases removed from V and 2 bases from J, the gap between germline ends came to 17 bases. In DNA, the CDR3 is TGTGCCAGCAGCTCCGGGAGCGGAGCCGATACTAATGAAAAACTGTTTTTT. This codes for CASSSGSGADTNEKLFF.

This rearrangement joins TRBV29-1 to TRBJ2-5; D is perhaps TRBD1 (5 bases). Trimming left V 2 bases short and J 5 bases short, with 12 bases between. CDR1 and CDR2 (germline): SQVTM, ANQGSEA. This CDR3 is built from 13 residues. The CDR3 protein is CSVESAGRETQYF. The DNA of the CDR3 is TGCAGCGTTGAATCGGCAGGGCGGGAGACCCAGTACTTC.

This chain connects TRBV7-6 to TRBJ1-2, with D perhaps TRBD1 (6 bases). Looked up from germline, CDR1 is SGHVS and CDR2 is FNYEAQ. V dropped 1 base and J dropped 6 bases, with 15 bases sitting between them. The CDR3 extends over 15 amino acids. In DNA, the CDR3 is TGTGCCAGCAGCTTAGATCTCGCAGGGGTGGATGGCTACACCTTC. Encoded protein: CASSLDLAGVDGYTF.

This clone rates as medium-sized. The chain uses TRBV19 and TRBJ1-4; 7 bases are shared with TRBD1. Germline CDR1 LNHDA, CDR2 SQIVND (reference sequence). J was trimmed by 0 bases and V by 5 bases; bases with no gene match: 3. This CDR3 is built from 15 residues. The CDR3 bases are TGTGCCAGTAGTGCCGGGACAGCAACTAATGAAAAACTGTTTTTT. Its translation: CASSAGTATNEKLFF.

The rearrangement links TRBV6-1 to TRBJ1-1; TRBD1 matches at 7 bases. Trimming removed 4 bases from V and 7 bases from J; junction bases left unmatched: 24. This CDR3 spans 19 amino acids. The germline CDR1 and CDR2 sequences are MNHNS and SASEGT. CDR3 residues: CASSGWDSISIIIHYEAFF. In nucleotides, the CDR3 is TGTGCCAGCAGTGGGTGGGACAGTATTTCAATAATAATTCATTATGAAGCTTTCTTT.

This chain links TRBV4-1 with TRBJ2-7; TRBD1 aligns across 11 bases. Germline-derived CDR1 and CDR2 are MGHRA and YSYEKL. The CDR3 covers 20 residues. Germline trimming cut 4 bases from V and 4 bases from J; bases unmatched to any gene: 21. The CDR3 reads CASSLRRDRTGQGAFYEQYF. The CDR3 coding sequence is TGCGCCAGCAGCCTGAGAAGAGATCGCACTGGACAGGGGGCGTTTTACGAGCAGTACTTC.

The genes are TRBV18 and TRBJ2-7; D may be TRBD2 (6 bases). CDR1 and CDR2 (germline): KGHSH, LQKENI. V was cut by 3 bases and J by 1 base, with 13 bases left in between. CDR3 length: 15 amino acids. CDR3 in amino acids: CASSPPGTLSYEQYF. CDR3 DNA sequence: TGTGCCAGCTCACCTCCCGGGACTCTTTCCTACGAGCAGTACTTC.

The chain employs TRBV12-5 and TRBJ2-1, with D possibly being TRBD1 (6 bases). V was trimmed by 6 bases and J by 3 bases, leaving 12 bases between them. Per germline, CDR1 LGHNT and CDR2 FRNRAP. The CDR3 totals 14 residues. CDR3 sequence: CASGTGQIYNEQFF. The CDR3 bases are TGTGCTAGTGGGACGGGACAAATCTACAATGAGCAGTTCTTC.

The genes are TRBV5-8 and TRBJ2-3; a weak D match, TRBD1 (5 bases). V shed 1 base and J shed 1 base, with 10 bases lying between them. Looked up from germline, CDR1 is SGHTS and CDR2 is YDEGEE. This CDR3 has 15 residues. DNA for the CDR3: TGTGCCAGCAGCTTGAACCAGGGTGGCACAGATACGCAGTATTTT. The encoded protein is CASSLNQGGTDTQYF.

The chain recombines TRBV10-3 with TRBJ1-3, with TRBD1 identical over 8 bases. The CDR3 loop spans 14 amino acids. Germline trimming cut 3 bases from V and 6 bases from J; bases unmatched to any gene: 4. Germline V CDR1 and CDR2: ENHRY, SYGVKD. The CDR3 nucleotides read TGTGCCATCAGTGATGACAGGGGAGCAAACACCATATATTTT. Translated: CAISDDRGANTIYF.

This chain connects TRBV29-1 to TRBJ1-5; D gene unclear. This CDR3 spans 13 amino acids. CDR1 and CDR2 from the germline V gene are SQVTM and ANQGSEA. The ends were cut back, 4 bases at V and 0 bases at J, with 7 bases in the middle. The chain's CDR3 is CSVAGYSNQPQHF. The CDR3 region has the DNA TGCAGCGTTGCCGGTTATAGCAATCAGCCCCAGCATTTT.

Here the CDR3 reads CASSQDTGIAIRPQHF. The CDR3 DNA is TGCGCCAGCAGCCAAGATACAGGGATAGCAATCAGGCCCCAGCATTTT. The chain is built from TRBV4-1 and TRBJ1-5; maybe TRBD1 (6 bases). The germline V gene has CDR1 MGHRA and CDR2 YSYEKL. The CDR3 length is 16 residues. The germline V and J ends were trimmed by 0 bases and 9 bases, with 18 bases remaining between them.

Comment on this clone: Other DNA sequences in the sample encode the same CDR3. The chain recombines TRBV19 with TRBJ1-4, with 7 bases matching TRBD1. Germline V gene data show CDR1 as LNHDA and CDR2 as SQIVND (reference sequence). This CDR3 has 15 amino acids. V was pared by 3 bases and J by 0 bases, with 1 base of the junction left unmatched. The DNA of the CDR3 is TGTGCCAGTAGTATGGGGACAGCAACTAATGAAAAACTGTTTTTT. Translating it yields CASSMGTATNEKLFF.

Within the sample, this clone is large. The J gene is TRBJ1-1, the V gene TRBV11-2, with 10 bases fitting TRBD1. J gave up 2 bases and V 5 bases, and 8 bases lay outside the gene matches. CDR1 and CDR2 (germline): SGHAT, FQNNGV. The CDR3 has 16 amino acids. The CDR3 region has the DNA TGTGCCAGCAGCCCACGGACAGGGGGACCAAACACTGAAGCTTTCTTT. This sequence encodes CASSPRTGGPNTEAFF. Variable domain in full (rest from reference TRBV11-2 and TRBJ1-1): EAGVAQSPRYKIIEKRQSVAFWCNPISGHATLYWYQQILGQGPKLLIQFQNNGVVDDSQLPKDRFSAERLKGVDSTLKIQPAKLEDSAVYLCASSPRTGGPNTEAFFGQGTRLTVV.

This sequence joins TRBV5-6 and TRBJ2-7, with D maybe TRBD1 (5 bases). There are 14 residues in the CDR3. Germline V CDR1 and CDR2: SGHDT, YYEEEE. V lost 0 bases and J 0 bases, leaving 7 bases between the germline ends. DNA for the CDR3: TGTGCCAGCAGCTTGGCCAGGGACTCCTACGAGCAGTACTTC. This codes for CASSLARDSYEQYF.

This clone has just a few counts. This rearrangement joins TRBV4-1 to TRBJ1-1; TRBD1 matches at 8 bases. J gave up 4 bases and V 0 bases, and 7 bases lay outside the gene matches. This CDR3 is built from 16 residues. The germline V gene has CDR1 MGHRA and CDR2 YSYEKL. The CDR3 nucleotides read TGCGCCAGCAGCCAAGATCCTTCCGGGACAGGCACTGAAGCTTTCTTT. Protein product: CASSQDPSGTGTEAFF.

V usage is TRBV25-1 and J usage is TRBJ1-2; D might be TRBD1 (5 bases). This CDR3 is built from 13 residues. The germline V and J ends were trimmed by 2 bases and 5 bases, with 9 bases remaining between them. CDR1 MGHDK and CDR2 SYGVNS come from the germline V gene. The DNA for the CDR3 is TGTGCCAGCAGTGAACCGGGGGAGTATGGCTACACCTTC. Translating gives CASSEPGEYGYTF.

This chain links TRBV5-4 with TRBJ2-7, with 8 bases matching TRBD2. Germline V lookup: CDR1 SGHNT, CDR2 YYREEE (reference sequence). This CDR3 comprises 15 residues. The junction had 9 bases not matched to a gene; V was cut back by 0 bases and J by 7 bases. In nucleotides, the CDR3 is TGTGCCAGCAGCTTGGAGTTAGCGGGGTCTGGAGAGCAGTACTTC. Amino acid sequence: CASSLELAGSGEQYF. Full variable domain (remainder filled in from reference TRBV5-4 and TRBJ2-7): ETGVTQSPTHLIKTRGQQVTLRCSSQSGHNTVSWYQQALGQGPQFIFQYYREEENGRGNFPPRFSGLQFPNYSSELNVNALELDDSALYLCASSLELAGSGEQYFGPGTRLTVT.